This T cell receptor (beta chain) was retrieved from a study of shared clonotypes between healthy human individuals (dated by TCRdb to 2018 to 2020). Regarding the research as a whole: Three men and a couple of women, aged 18 to 49 years, made up the cohort. Per donor, three plates each were used for CD4 naive and CD4 memory, two for CD8 naive, and one for CD8 memory. To estimate repertoire size and how much clonotypes are shared between individuals, the study performed deep sequencing of blood TCR repertoires from a handful of healthy adults. Libraries were prepared and TCR repertoires were sequenced by different laboratories using diverse techniques, in order to increase sequencing depth and limit assay-specific biases. Between about 0.8 and 9.5 billion PBMCs per donor were obtained by leukapheresis.

TCR CDR3 regions were amplified from genomic DNA by multiplex PCR using the deep immunoSEQ assay. Genomic DNA extracted from each cell subset was distributed evenly over all wells of several immunoSEQ 96-well plates, and each plate served as one replicate. For sorted subsets, approximately 210 ng of genomic DNA, equivalent to around 30,000 T cell genomes, went into each replicate PCR. The purified libraries were quantified using a Qubit 3.0 fluorometer, sized with a Bioanalyzer 2100, and then quantified again using the KAPA Library Quantification kit. Every immunoSEQ 96-well plate was sequenced on a separate single-read 150-cycle Illumina NextSeq 550 flow cell. As for how the authors treated the data: Because the immunoSEQ output included only junctional sequences and no quality scores, the filtering could not be the same as the filtering used for full-length reads. To assign V/J genes and CDR3, sequences were annotated against IMGT germline references using PyIR, a Python wrapper for IgBLAST v1.9. Reads were filtered out if the reads had weak V/J assignments (E-value above 1e-6), no CDR3, stop codons, out-of-frame junctions, or ambiguous translated residues. V3J clonotypes were defined by identical inferred V gene, J gene, and CDR3 amino acid sequence. Percentage overlap between repertoires was computed as shared unique clonotypes divided by the size of the smaller repertoire. Three approaches were used to assess repertoire richness: RTK rarefaction, the Chao1 estimator, and Recon v2.1 estimates of unobserved clonotypes. Generation probabilities were computed with OLGA for all TCRbeta clonotypes obtained by the gDNA method from a few donors. Drawn from immuneACCESS, this table holds only the in-frame rearrangements with V and J called that TCRdb kept. Clones are partly lost; checked studies trace under half to an unresolved V gene and leave the rest unexplained. D and trimming come from the DNA, and the V and J calls and clone size come from that table. This sample has a few million clones in its table, and roughly 95% of those were observed once. The top ten constitute approximately 0.13% of the sample.

From the cysteine through the phenylalanine, the CDR3 covers 14 amino acids. The entry retains the CDR3 DNA only, 42 bases that are in frame from base 1. Trimming accounts for 6 bases at V and 6 bases at J, while the number of junction bases matched to no gene is 8. The germline V gene (reference sequence) gives CDR1 as MNHEY and CDR2 as SMNVEV. The study at large found these results: Compared with non-shared clonotypes, the clonotypes found in all four sorted-subset donors had higher generation probabilities. Naive subsets generally had larger estimated clonotype richness than memory subsets. Because the study included a small number of donors, the genetic and exposure-history diversity represented was limited. Sampling was restricted to blood, and TCR repertoires in tissue are likely to differ from TCR repertoires in blood. About 4.5% of naive CD4, 3.5% of naive CD8, about 2.4% of memory CD4, and more than 0.35% of memory CD8 clonotypes were shared across several donors. Incomplete sequencing was indicated by rarefaction of sorted-subset datasets, despite the large sequencing depth. Based on pairwise subsampling, the degree of clonotype sharing among donors was expected to be affected by sequencing depth.

To note about this clone: No antigen is known for it. No much larger clone is present one base from it, and per-base qualities are unavailable.

Healthy HIV-negative adults with no recently reported acute infections or vaccinations were included as donors. Every donor was a Caucasian adult living in Nashville, Tennessee, USA. CD4+ T cells were enriched through magnetic negative selection, after which naive cells were positively selected on CD45RA and the remaining negative fraction served as the memory subset. Blood was obtained by leukapheresis, after which PBMCs were separated by Ficoll-Histopaque density gradient centrifugation and cryopreserved in liquid nitrogen vapor phase. Analytical flow cytometry was used to check the purity and quantity of every magnetically sorted T cell population. Each sorted fraction had its genomic DNA isolated and then quantified by UV absorbance on a Nanodrop 2000c.

The sample consisted of naive CD4+ T cells sorted from blood. The meaning of the sample's cell subset or site label: CD45RA+ positively selected. Recombination joined TRBV27 with TRBJ2-7, and TRBD2 aligns with 10 junction nucleotides. The sequence came from a man aged 18-30 years in good health. The DNA reads as follows: TGTGCCAGCAGCTACAGCGGGGGGGCGGCCGAGCAGTACTTC. It translates as CASSYSGGAAEQYF.